This TCR beta chain was profiled in a study of blood T cell repertoires in COVID-19. Whole-study context: T cells, B-cell-depleted T cells, or PBMCs supplied cDNA or gDNA.

Profiling relied on immunoSEQ multiplex PCR, and the TCRdb table lists in-frame clones only, not all of them. The sample includes 270,000 or so clones, 83% of them seen just once. The CDR3 has 16 residues. V was pared by 0 bases and J by 4 bases, with 10 bases of the junction left unmatched. CDR1 is SGDLS, CDR2 YYNGEE, per germline. The chain has TRBV9 and TRBJ2-7, with TRBD2 matching 7 bases. This receptor was identified in a woman between 45 and 60 years old who had recovered from COVID-19. Specimen: peripheral blood. CDR3 DNA sequence: TGTGCCAGCAGCGTAGGGTCAAGCGGGAACCATTACGAGCAGTACTTC. This translates into CASSVGSSGNHYEQYF.